This T cell receptor (beta chain) is from a study of shared clonotypes between healthy human individuals. The assay was immunoSEQ multiplex PCR, and TCRdb's table has in-frame clones only and misses some. The profile shows roughly 1.5 million clones, approximately 98% of them singletons. Input material: naive CD4+ T cells sorted from blood. Subset of the sample: CD45RA+ positively selected. The source is a man in his thirties or forties in good health.

The CDR3 is CASSTLDRGQGSYEQYF. Here the CDR3 DNA reads TGTGCCAGCAGCACCCTTGACAGGGGGCAGGGCTCCTACGAGCAGTACTTC. The rearrangement joins TRBV7-6 to TRBJ2-7, with 10 bases matching TRBD1. V was pared by 5 bases and J by 0 bases, with 10 bases of the junction left unmatched. Germline lookup yields CDR1 SGHVS and CDR2 FNYEAQ. The CDR3 covers 17 residues. The full variable domain, its missing parts supplied by reference TRBV7-6 and TRBJ2-7, is GAGVSQSPRYKVTKRGQDVALRCDPISGHVSLYWYRQALGQGPEFLTYFNYEAQQDKSGLPNDRFSAERPEGSISTLTIQRTEQRDSAMYRCASSTLDRGQGSYEQYFGPGTRLTVT.